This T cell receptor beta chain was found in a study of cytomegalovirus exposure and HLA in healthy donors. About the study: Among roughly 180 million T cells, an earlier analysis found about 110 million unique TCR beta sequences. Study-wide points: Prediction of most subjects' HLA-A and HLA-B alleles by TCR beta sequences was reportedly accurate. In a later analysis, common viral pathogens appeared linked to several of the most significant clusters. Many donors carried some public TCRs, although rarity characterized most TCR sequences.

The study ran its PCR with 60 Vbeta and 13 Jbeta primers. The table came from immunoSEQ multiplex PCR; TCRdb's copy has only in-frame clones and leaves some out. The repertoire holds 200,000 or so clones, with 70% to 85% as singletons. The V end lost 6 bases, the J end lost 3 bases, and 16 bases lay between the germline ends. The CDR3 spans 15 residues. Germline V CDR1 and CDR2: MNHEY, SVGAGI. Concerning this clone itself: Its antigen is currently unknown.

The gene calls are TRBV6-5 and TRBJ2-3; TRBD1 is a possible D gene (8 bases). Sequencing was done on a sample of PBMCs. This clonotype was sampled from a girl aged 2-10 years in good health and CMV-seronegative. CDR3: CASSSTGGGTDTQYF. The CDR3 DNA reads TGTGCCAGCAGCTCAACAGGGGGGGGAACAGATACGCAGTATTTT.